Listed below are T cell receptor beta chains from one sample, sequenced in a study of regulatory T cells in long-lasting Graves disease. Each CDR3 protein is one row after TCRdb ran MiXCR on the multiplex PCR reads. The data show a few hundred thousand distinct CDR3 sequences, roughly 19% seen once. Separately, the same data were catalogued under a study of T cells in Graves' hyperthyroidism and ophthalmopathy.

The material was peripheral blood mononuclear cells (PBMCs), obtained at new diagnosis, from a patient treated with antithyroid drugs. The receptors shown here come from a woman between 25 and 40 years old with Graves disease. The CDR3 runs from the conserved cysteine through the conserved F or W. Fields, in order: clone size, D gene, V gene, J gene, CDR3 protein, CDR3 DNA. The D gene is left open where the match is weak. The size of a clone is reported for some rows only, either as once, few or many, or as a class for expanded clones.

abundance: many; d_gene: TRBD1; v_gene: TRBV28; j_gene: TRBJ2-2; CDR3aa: CASSWGTGGHGELFF; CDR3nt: TGTGCCAGCAGTTGGGGGACAGGGGGCCACGGGGAGCTGTTTTTT
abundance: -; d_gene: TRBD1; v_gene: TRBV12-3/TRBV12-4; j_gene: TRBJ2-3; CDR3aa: CASSFPQGAGDTQYF; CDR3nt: TGTGCCAGCAGTTTTCCCCAGGGGGCAGGAGATACGCAGTATTTT
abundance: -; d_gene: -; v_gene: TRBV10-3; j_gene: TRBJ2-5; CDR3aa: CAISEQQGTTQYF; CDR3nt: TGTGCCATCAGTGAGCAACAGGGTACGACCCAGTACTTC
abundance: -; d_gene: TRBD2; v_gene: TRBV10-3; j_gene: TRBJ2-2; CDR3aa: CASSEGTSGRLTGELFF; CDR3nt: TGTGCCAGCAGTGAGGGGACTAGCGGGAGGCTCACCGGGGAGCTGTTTTTT
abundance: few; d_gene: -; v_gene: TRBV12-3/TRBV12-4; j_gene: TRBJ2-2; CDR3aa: CASSFLATGELFF; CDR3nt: TGTGCCAGCAGTTTTTTGGCAACCGGGGAGCTGTTTTTT
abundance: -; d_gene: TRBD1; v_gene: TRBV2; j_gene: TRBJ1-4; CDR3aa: CASRATGGGEKLFF; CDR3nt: TGTGCCAGCAGAGCAACAGGGGGGGGTGAAAAACTGTTTTTT
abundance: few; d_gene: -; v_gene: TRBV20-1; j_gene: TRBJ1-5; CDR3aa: CSALTGSNQPQHF; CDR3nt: TGCAGTGCCCTTACAGGGAGCAATCAGCCCCAGCATTTT
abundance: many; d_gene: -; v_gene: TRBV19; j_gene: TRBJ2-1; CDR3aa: CASSVLSGSNEQFF; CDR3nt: TGTGCCAGTAGTGTCCTGAGCGGAAGCAATGAGCAGTTCTTC
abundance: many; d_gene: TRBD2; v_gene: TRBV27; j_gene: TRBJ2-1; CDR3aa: CASSLRLAGGPEQFF; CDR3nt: TGTGCCAGCAGTTTACGGCTAGCGGGGGGCCCTGAGCAGTTCTTC
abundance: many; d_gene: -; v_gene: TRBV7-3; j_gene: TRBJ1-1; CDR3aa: CASSLDSNTEAFF; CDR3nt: TGTGCCAGCAGCTTAGACAGTAACACTGAAGCTTTCTTT
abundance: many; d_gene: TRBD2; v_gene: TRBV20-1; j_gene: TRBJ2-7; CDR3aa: CSARPIRAGGSYEQYF; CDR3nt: TGCAGTGCTAGACCCATTAGAGCGGGGGGCTCCTACGAGCAGTACTTC
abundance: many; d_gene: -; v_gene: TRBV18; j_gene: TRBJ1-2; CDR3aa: CASSLAGYGYTF; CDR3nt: TGTGCCAGCAGTTTAGCGGGGTATGGCTACACCTTC
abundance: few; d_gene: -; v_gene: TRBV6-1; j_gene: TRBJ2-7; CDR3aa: CASTVSDLAGEQYF; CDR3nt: TGTGCCAGCACCGTCTCGGATCTGGCGGGGGAGCAGTACTTC
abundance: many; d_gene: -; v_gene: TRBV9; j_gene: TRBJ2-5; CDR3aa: CASSVVETQYF; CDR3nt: TGTGCCAGCAGCGTAGTAGAGACCCAGTACTTC
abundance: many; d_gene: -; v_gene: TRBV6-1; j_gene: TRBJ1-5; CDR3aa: CASSEWGTYQPQHF; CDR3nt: TGTGCCAGCAGTGAATGGGGCACCTATCAGCCCCAGCATTTT
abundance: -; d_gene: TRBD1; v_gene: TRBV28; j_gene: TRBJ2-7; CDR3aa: CASKPPGQGYEQYF; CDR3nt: TGTGCCAGCAAACCCCCGGGACAGGGCTACGAGCAGTACTTC
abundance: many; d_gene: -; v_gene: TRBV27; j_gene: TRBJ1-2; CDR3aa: CASSTTLTGSYGYTF; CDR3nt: TGTGCCAGCAGTACTACCTTGACAGGCTCCTATGGCTACACCTTC
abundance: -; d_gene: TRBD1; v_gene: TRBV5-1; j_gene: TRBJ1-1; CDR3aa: CASTTQGDLGTEASF; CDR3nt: TGCGCCAGTACCACCCAGGGGGATCTTGGGACTGAAGCTTCCTTC
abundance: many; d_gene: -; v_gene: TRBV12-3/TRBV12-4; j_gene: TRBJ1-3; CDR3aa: CASSLIVSGNTIYF; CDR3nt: TGTGCCAGCAGCCTCATTGTCTCTGGAAACACCATATATTTT
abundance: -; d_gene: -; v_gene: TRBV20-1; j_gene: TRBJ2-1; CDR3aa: CSAGGGLASNEQFF; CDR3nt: TGCAGTGCTGGTGGCGGACTCGCGTCCAATGAGCAGTTCTTC
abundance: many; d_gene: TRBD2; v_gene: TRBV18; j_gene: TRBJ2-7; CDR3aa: CASSPSRGLVGAEQYF; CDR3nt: TGTGCCAGCTCACCATCCCGAGGACTAGTAGGCGCCGAGCAGTACTTC
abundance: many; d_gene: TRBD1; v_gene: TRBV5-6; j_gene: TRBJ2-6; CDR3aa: CASSFYGPGQGFSGANVLTF; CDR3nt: TGTGCCAGCAGCTTTTATGGGCCGGGACAGGGATTCTCCGGGGCCAACGTCCTGACTTTC
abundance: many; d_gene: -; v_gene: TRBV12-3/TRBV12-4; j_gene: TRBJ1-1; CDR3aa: CASSLKGDTEAFF; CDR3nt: TGTGCCAGCAGTTTAAAAGGGGACACTGAAGCTTTCTTT
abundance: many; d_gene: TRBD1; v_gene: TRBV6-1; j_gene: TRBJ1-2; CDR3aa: CASGQRTGGSNYGYTF; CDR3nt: TGTGCCAGCGGCCAAAGGACAGGGGGTTCAAACTATGGCTACACCTTC
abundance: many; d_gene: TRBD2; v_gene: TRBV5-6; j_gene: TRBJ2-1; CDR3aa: CASSFASGTYNEQFF; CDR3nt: TGTGCCAGCAGCTTCGCAAGCGGGACCTACAATGAGCAGTTCTTC
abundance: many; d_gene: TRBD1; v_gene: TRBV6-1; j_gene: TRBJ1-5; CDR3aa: CASSEVVGQGKRPQQF; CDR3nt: TGTGCCAGCAGTGAGGTGGTGGGACAGGGGAAGCGGCCCCAGCAGTTT
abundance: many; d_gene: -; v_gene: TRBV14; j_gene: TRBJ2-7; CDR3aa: CASSLRGERLYEQYF; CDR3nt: TGTGCCAGCAGCCTAAGGGGTGAGCGTCTCTACGAGCAGTACTTC